This T cell receptor (beta chain) was identified in a study of T-cell reconstitution after alpha-beta-depleted transplantation in children. Unique molecular identifiers were used to barcode this TCRbeta library. TCRdb re-called the PCR reads with MiXCR, one entry per CDR3 protein. The table lists fewer than 400,000 distinct CDR3 sequences, more than 20% of them singletons. The CDR3 has 16 amino acids. The germline V and J ends were trimmed by 0 bases and 5 bases, with 19 bases remaining between them. CDR1 is DFQATT and CDR2 is SNEGSKA in the germline V gene (reference sequence). The sequencing used PBMCs, mostly from graft donor cells, collected 180 days after TCRalphabeta/CD19-depleted stem cell transplant. The genes are TRBV20-1 and TRBJ2-5; maybe TRBD1 (6 bases). This receptor was obtained from a male patient aged 5 to 17 who had a stem cell transplant for acute lymphoblastic leukemia, so the T cells may come from the graft donor. In DNA, the CDR3 is TGCAGTGCTAGAGATCCGAGGAACAGGGCCTGGGAGACCCAGTACTTC. Protein sequence: CSARDPRNRAWETQYF.